The 9 T cell receptor beta chains in this list originate from one sample, sequenced in a study of T cell responses to AZD1222 COVID-19 vaccine. Produced via immunoSEQ multiplex PCR; TCRdb's table is partial and in-frame only. The sample has about 84,000 clones, approximately 90% seen once. The sample in question was peripheral blood, obtained 28 days after the second AZD1222 dose. All receptors come from an adult who received the AZD1222 COVID-19 vaccine.

The CDR3 protein is CASSRDSITDTQYF. DNA for the CDR3: TGTGCCAGCAGCCGGGACAGTATCACAGATACGCAGTATTTT. The V gene is TRBV7-9, the J gene TRBJ2-3; TRBD1 agrees at 7 bases. This CDR3 contains 14 residues. CDR1 SEHNR and CDR2 FQNEAQ come from the germline V gene (reference sequence). Trimming removed 5 bases from V and 2 bases from J; junction bases left unmatched: 4. Combining the CDR3 with reference TRBV7-9 and TRBJ2-3 gives the whole variable domain DTGVSQNPRHKITKRGQNVTFRCDPISEHNRLYWYRQTLGQGPEFLTYFQNEAQLEKSRLLSDRFSAERPKGSFSTLEIQRTEQGDSAMYLCASSRDSITDTQYFGPGTRLTVL.

The chain has TRBV9 and TRBJ2-7; D not resolved. Germline-derived CDR1 and CDR2 are SGDLS and YYNGEE. Between the trimmed V and J ends, which lost 7 bases and 4 bases, there was a span of 6 bases. The CDR3 has 10 amino acids. CDR3 loop: CASGEYEQYF. CDR3 nucleotides: TGTGCCAGCGGCGAGTACGAGCAGTACTTC.

The V call is TRBV14, the J call TRBJ1-1; D remains unclear. Germline V gene data show CDR1 as SGHDN and CDR2 as FVKESK. Trimming stripped 3 bases from V and 8 bases from J, with 13 bases between. The CDR3 sequence is 13 residues long. The CDR3 sequence is CASSQMGSVEAFF. The DNA of the CDR3 is TGTGCCAGCAGCCAGATGGGGAGTGTGGAAGCTTTCTTT.

The chain employs TRBV7-9 and TRBJ1-6; 10 bases are a match to TRBD1. The CDR3 length is 17 residues. The V gene's germline CDR1 is SEHNR and CDR2 FQNEAQ (reference sequence). Germline trimming cut 5 bases from V and 13 bases from J; bases unmatched to any gene: 17. The CDR3 coding sequence is TGTGCCAGCAGCCCCCCGGACAGGGGGATGCGTCGGAGGCCCCTCCACTTT. It yields the protein CASSPPDRGMRRRPLHF.

The chain uses TRBV19 and TRBJ2-2; 10 bases agree with TRBD1. CDR1 LNHDA and CDR2 SQIVND come from the germline V gene (reference sequence). This CDR3 has 15 amino acids. V dropped 4 bases and J dropped 4; count of bases not matched to a gene: 3. This CDR3 is CASSTRTGGTGELFF. CDR3 nucleotides: TGTGCCAGTAGTACGAGGACAGGGGGCACCGGGGAGCTGTTTTTT.

The chain combines TRBV19 with TRBJ1-1, with 8 bases that match TRBD1. Germline trimming cut 7 bases from V and 2 bases from J; bases unmatched to any gene: 6. Germline CDR1 and CDR2: LNHDA and SQIVND (reference sequence). The CDR3 loop spans 14 amino acids. CDR3 nucleotides: TGTGCCAGTAACCGGGACAGGAAAAACACTGAAGCTTTCTTT. It encodes CASNRDRKNTEAFF.

The V call is TRBV4-3, the J call TRBJ2-5; 8 bases fit TRBD2. The CDR3 has 16 amino acids. CDR1 LGHNA and CDR2 YSLEER come from the germline V gene. V shed 1 base and J 3 bases; nucleotides not matched to a gene: 7. The CDR3 DNA reads TGCGCCAGCAGCCAAGGCCCCCCGGGAGGGAAAGAGACCCAGTACTTC. Its translation: CASSQGPPGGKETQYF.

This rearrangement joins TRBV9 to TRBJ1-2; tentative D call: TRBD1 (5 bases). CDR1 and CDR2 (germline): SGDLS, YYNGEE. This CDR3 is built from 14 residues. V was pared by 2 bases and J by 6 bases, with 14 bases between. The CDR3 nucleotides read TGTGCCAGCAGCGTGTTCGGGGGATGGAATGGCTACACCTTC. The encoded protein is CASSVFGGWNGYTF.

The chain recombines TRBV27 with TRBJ1-6; D is possibly TRBD1 (5 bases). The CDR3 is made up of 15 amino acids. Trimming took off 1 base at V and 9 bases at J, with 13 bases between the two ends. Germline lookup yields CDR1 MNHEY and CDR2 SMNVEV (reference sequence). This CDR3 reads CASSLLGESGSPLHF. CDR3 bases: TGTGCCAGCAGTTTATTAGGGGAAAGTGGTTCACCCCTCCACTTT.